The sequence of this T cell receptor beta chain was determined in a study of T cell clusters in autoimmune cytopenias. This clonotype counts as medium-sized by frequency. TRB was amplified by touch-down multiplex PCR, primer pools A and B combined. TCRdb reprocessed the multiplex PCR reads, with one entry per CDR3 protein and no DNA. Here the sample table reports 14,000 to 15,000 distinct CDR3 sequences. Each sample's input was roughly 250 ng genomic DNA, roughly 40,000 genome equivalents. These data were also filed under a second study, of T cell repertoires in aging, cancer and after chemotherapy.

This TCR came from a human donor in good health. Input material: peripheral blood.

The CDR3: CASILCLAGDPLRQFF. J is TRBJ2-1 and V is TRBV19; TCRdb names TRBD2, which stays unverified in the absence of DNA. This CDR3 spans 16 amino acids. Germline values: CDR1 LNHDA, CDR2 SQIVND (reference sequence).